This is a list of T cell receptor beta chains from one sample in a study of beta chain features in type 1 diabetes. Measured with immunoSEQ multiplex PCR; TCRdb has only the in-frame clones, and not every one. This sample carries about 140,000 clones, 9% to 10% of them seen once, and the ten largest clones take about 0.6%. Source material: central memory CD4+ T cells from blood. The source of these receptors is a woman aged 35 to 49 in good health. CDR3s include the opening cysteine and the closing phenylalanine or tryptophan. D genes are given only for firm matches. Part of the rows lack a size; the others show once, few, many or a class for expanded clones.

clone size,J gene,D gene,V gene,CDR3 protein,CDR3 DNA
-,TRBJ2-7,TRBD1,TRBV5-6,CASSSGGQGSYEQYF,TGTGCCAGCAGCTCCGGTGGACAGGGATCCTACGAGCAGTACTTC
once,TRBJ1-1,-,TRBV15,CATSRALEDRGAFF,TGTGCCACCAGCAGAGCCCTAGAGGATCGGGGAGCTTTCTTT
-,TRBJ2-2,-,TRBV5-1,CASSFQTDTGELFF,TGCGCCAGCAGCTTTCAGACAGACACCGGGGAGCTGTTTTTT
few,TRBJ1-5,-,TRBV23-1,CASRIDRPRPVNQPQHF,TGCGCCAGCAGGATTGACAGGCCGCGGCCAGTAAATCAGCCCCAGCATTTT
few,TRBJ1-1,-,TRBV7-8,CASSLGAGREAFF,TGTGCCAGCAGCTTAGGAGCTGGCAGGGAAGCTTTCTTT
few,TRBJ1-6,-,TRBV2,CASSAKRKLHF,TGTGCCAGCAGTGCAAAGAGAAAACTCCACTTT
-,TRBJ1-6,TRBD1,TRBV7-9,CASSLSLGQGAYSPLHF,TGTGCCAGCAGCTTGAGCCTGGGACAGGGGGCGTATTCACCCCTCCACTTT
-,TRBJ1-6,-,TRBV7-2,CASSLKAETPLHF,TGTGCCAGCAGCTTAAAGGCGGAAACACCCCTCCACTTT
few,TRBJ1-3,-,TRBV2,CASSERAKNTIYF,TGTGCCAGCAGTGAGAGGGCAAAAAACACCATATATTTT
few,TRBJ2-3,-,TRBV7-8,CASSLELRGSDTQYF,TGTGCCAGCAGCTTAGAATTGCGGGGTTCAGATACGCAGTATTTT
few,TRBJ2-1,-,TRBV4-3,CASSQGGFGEQFF,TGCGCCAGCAGCCAAGGAGGGTTCGGTGAGCAGTTCTTC
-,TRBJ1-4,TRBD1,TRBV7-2,CASSLQGAGEKLFF,TGTGCCAGCAGCTTACAGGGGGCTGGTGAAAAACTGTTTTTT
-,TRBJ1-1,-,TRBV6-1,CASNVQGTTEAFF,TGTGCCAGCAATGTTCAGGGGACCACTGAAGCTTTCTTT
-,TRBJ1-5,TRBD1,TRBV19,CASIQRGTGAWGNQPQHF,TGTGCCAGTATCCAACGAGGAACAGGGGCTTGGGGCAATCAGCCCCAGCATTTT
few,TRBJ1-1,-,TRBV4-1,CASSQVRGAGANTEAFF,TGCGCCAGCAGCCAGGTCAGGGGCGCGGGGGCGAACACTGAAGCTTTCTTT
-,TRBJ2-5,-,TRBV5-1,CASSSGETGETQYF,TGCGCCAGCAGCTCAGGGGAGACGGGAGAGACCCAGTACTTC
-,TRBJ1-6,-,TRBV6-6,CASSARDNSPLHF,TGTGCCAGCAGTGCCAGGGATAATTCACCCCTCCACTTT
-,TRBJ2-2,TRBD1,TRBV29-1,CSVGQGASTGELFF,TGCAGCGTGGGACAGGGGGCGAGCACCGGGGAGCTGTTTTTT
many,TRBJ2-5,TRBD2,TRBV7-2,CASSLVASGGQETQYF,TGTGCCAGCAGCTTAGTAGCTAGCGGGGGGCAAGAGACCCAGTACTTC
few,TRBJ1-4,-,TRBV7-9,CASSLASERVFF,TGTGCCAGCAGCTTAGCGTCGGAGAGGGTGTTTTTT
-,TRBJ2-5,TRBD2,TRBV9,CASSVHSGTSGGAQETQYF,TGTGCCAGCAGCGTCCATTCCGGGACTAGCGGGGGGGCCCAAGAGACCCAGTACTTC
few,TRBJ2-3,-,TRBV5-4,CASSYAGGQWGTDTQYF,TGTGCCAGCAGCTATGCCGGGGGACAGTGGGGCACAGATACGCAGTATTTT
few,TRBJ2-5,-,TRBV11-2,CASSLAETQYF,TGTGCCAGCAGCTTAGCTGAGACCCAGTACTTC
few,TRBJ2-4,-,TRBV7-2,CASSYPPPNIQYF,TGTGCCAGCAGCTATCCTCCCCCAAACATTCAGTACTTC
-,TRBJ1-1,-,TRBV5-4,CASSNSMNTEAFF,TGTGCCAGCAGCAACAGTATGAACACTGAAGCTTTCTTT
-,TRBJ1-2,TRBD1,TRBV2,CASSFDRDSGYTF,TGTGCCAGCAGTTTCGACAGGGATTCTGGCTACACCTTC
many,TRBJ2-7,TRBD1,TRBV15,CATSRDPDRGQGEQYF,TGTGCCACCAGCAGAGACCCGGACAGGGGGCAGGGCGAGCAGTACTTC
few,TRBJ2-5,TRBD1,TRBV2,CASSESTGGEETQYF,TGTGCCAGCAGTGAGTCAACAGGGGGCGAAGAGACCCAGTACTTC
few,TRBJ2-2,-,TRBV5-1,CASSFRENTGELFF,TGCGCCAGCAGCTTCCGCGAGAACACCGGGGAGCTGTTTTTT
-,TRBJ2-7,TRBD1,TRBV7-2,CASSRDRVEYEQYF,TGTGCCAGCAGCCGGGACAGGGTTGAATACGAGCAGTACTTC
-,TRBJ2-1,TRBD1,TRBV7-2,CASSLEGTGPGEQFF,TGTGCCAGCAGCTTAGAAGGGACAGGGCCGGGTGAGCAGTTCTTC